The clone carrying this T cell receptor (beta chain) was seen a few times. Its specificity is unknown. The entirety of the isolated RNA underwent reverse transcription, so expressed TCRB transcripts were sequenced. The data were produced by immunoSEQ multiplex PCR, yet TCRdb's version contains in-frame clones alone and is incomplete. The table lists about 620,000 clones, 15% to 17% of them singletons. The data derive from a study of beta chain features in type 1 diabetes. Study-wide results and caveats: Type 1 diabetes patients showed a moderate but significant shortening of TCRB CDR3s in all four CD4+ subsets.

V was clipped by 8 bases and J by 7 bases, with 18 bases between them. Per germline, CDR1 MDHEN and CDR2 SYDVKM. This CDR3 has 14 residues. The sample was naive CD4+ T cells from blood. The sequence came from a young man in good health. The chain links TRBV28 to TRBJ1-5; possible D gene TRBD1, 6 bases. DNA of the CDR3: TGTGCCAGCCTTGAGGGGGGGGCTGGGCAGCCCCAGCATTTT. Residues: CASLEGGAGQPQHF. Full variable domain (rest looked up from reference TRBV28 and TRBJ1-5): DVKVTQSSRYLVKRTGEKVFLECVQDMDHENMFWYRQDPGLGLRLIYFSYDVKMKEKGDIPEGYSVSREKKERFSLILESASTNQTSMYLCASLEGGAGQPQHFGDGTRLSIL.